This entry features one T cell receptor (beta chain) sequence. The antigen remains unidentified. The PCR employed 60 Vbeta primers together with 13 Jbeta primers. TCRdb's copy holds only in-frame clones and misses some; the assay was immunoSEQ multiplex PCR. The sample contains about 59,000 clones, roughly 80% of which appear only once. This CDR3 has 17 amino acids. The junction had 10 bases not matched to a gene; V was cut back by 1 base and J by 5 bases. Germline V lookup: CDR1 SGHVS, CDR2 FNYEAQ. Nominal health characterized the donors when sampled, though unrecorded immune exposures were likely. These data are taken from a study of cytomegalovirus exposure and HLA in healthy donors. Findings and caveats of the study: Fewer N-insertions than the roughly 600-donor mean were reportedly shown by an Asian-associated ancestry cluster in a later analysis. When the data were analyzed later, several of the most significant clusters appeared to be linked to common viral pathogens.

This TCR was sampled from a woman between 40 and 55 years old in good health and CMV-seronegative. Sequencing was done on a sample of PBMCs. V is TRBV7-6 and J is TRBJ2-3; 9 bases fit TRBD2. The chain's CDR3 is CASSLVVAGAREDTQYF. The CDR3 coding sequence is TGTGCCAGCAGCTTAGTGGTAGCGGGAGCTCGTGAAGATACGCAGTATTTT.